Following are 4 T cell receptor beta chains from one sample sequenced in a study of control samples from healthy donors and cancer patients. Sequenced by immunoSEQ multiplex PCR; TCRdb stores in-frame clones only, minus some. The table records 120,000 or so clones, roughly 89% of them present only once. The sample comprised blood. The source is a young man in good health.

J is TRBJ2-7 and V is TRBV27; D unclear. The V gene's germline CDR1 is MNHEY and CDR2 SMNVEV (reference sequence). There are 13 residues in the CDR3. V was shortened by 3 bases and J by 3 bases, with 9 bases between the two germline ends. The CDR3 DNA sequence: TGTGCCAGCAGTTTCAAGAAAGGCTACGAGCAGTACGTC. Its translation: CASSFKKGYEQYV.

The rearrangement uses TRBV9 and TRBJ1-1; D gene ambiguous. Germline CDR1 is SGDLS and CDR2 is YYNGEE. V was trimmed by 1 base and J by 11 bases, leaving 9 bases between them. This CDR3 comprises 11 residues. The CDR3 bases are TGTGCCAGCAGCGTATCAGCCGGGGCTTTCTTT. Translated, it gives CASSVSAGAFF.

The chain recombines TRBV6-6 with TRBJ2-5; 11 nucleotides agree with TRBD2. The CDR3 contains 16 residues. Losses at the gene ends were 6 bases for V and 1 base for J; bases not matched to a gene: 7. Germline V gives CDR1 MNHNY, CDR2 SVGAGI (reference sequence). CDR3 sequence: CASSPRLAGPQETQYF. In nucleotides, the CDR3 is TGTGCCAGCAGCCCTAGACTAGCGGGGCCCCAAGAGACCCAGTACTTC.

V gene TRBV11-3 combines with J gene TRBJ1-3; 8 nucleotides align to TRBD1. In germline, CDR1 is SGHNT, CDR2 YENEEA. This CDR3 region has 19 residues. With 1 base clipped from V and 1 base from J, the junction kept 12 bases outside the gene matches. The CDR3 is CASSLAAGQGLTSGNTIYF. DNA of the CDR3: TGTGCCAGCAGCTTAGCCGCAGGACAGGGACTTACGTCTGGAAACACCATATATTTT.